This T cell receptor beta chain was documented in a study of cytomegalovirus exposure and HLA in healthy donors. Vbeta (60) and Jbeta (13) primers were used in the PCR. The method was immunoSEQ multiplex PCR; TCRdb's version includes in-frame clones alone and lacks a portion of them. The sample includes some 97,000 clones, roughly three quarters of them seen just once. The sequence was collected from a woman aged 45-65 years in good health and CMV-seropositive. What was sequenced was PBMCs.

DNA for the CDR3: TGTGCCAGCAGCTTGGGACAGGCGGTCACTGAAGCTTTCTTT. It is translated as CASSLGQAVTEAFF. The J gene is TRBJ1-1, the V gene TRBV5-6; a possible D gene is TRBD1 (6 bases). Germline CDR1 SGHDT, CDR2 YYEEEE. The V end was cut by 0 bases, the J end by 4 bases, with 10 bases between. This CDR3 is 14 amino acids long.